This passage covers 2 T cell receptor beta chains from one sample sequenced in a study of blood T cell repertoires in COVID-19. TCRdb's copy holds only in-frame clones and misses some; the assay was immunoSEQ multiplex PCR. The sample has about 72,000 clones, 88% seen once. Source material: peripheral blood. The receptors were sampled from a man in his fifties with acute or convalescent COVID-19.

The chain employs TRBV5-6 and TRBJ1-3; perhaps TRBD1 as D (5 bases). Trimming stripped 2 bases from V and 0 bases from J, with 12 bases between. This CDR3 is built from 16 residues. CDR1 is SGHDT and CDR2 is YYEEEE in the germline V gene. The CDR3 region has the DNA TGTGCCAGCAGCTTTCGGAAGGGGTCCTCTGGAAACACCATATATTTT. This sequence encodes CASSFRKGSSGNTIYF.

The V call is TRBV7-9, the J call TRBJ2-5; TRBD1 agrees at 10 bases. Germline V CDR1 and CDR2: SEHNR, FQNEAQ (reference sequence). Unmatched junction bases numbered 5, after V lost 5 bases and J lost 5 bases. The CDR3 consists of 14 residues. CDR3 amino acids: CASSPRQGAETQYF. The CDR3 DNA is TGTGCCAGCAGCCCTAGACAGGGGGCCGAGACCCAGTACTTC. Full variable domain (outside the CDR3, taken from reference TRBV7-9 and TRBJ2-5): DTGVSQNPRHKITKRGQNVTFRCDPISEHNRLYWYRQTLGQGPEFLTYFQNEAQLEKSRLLSDRFSAERPKGSFSTLEIQRTEQGDSAMYLCASSPRQGAETQYFGPGTRLLVL.